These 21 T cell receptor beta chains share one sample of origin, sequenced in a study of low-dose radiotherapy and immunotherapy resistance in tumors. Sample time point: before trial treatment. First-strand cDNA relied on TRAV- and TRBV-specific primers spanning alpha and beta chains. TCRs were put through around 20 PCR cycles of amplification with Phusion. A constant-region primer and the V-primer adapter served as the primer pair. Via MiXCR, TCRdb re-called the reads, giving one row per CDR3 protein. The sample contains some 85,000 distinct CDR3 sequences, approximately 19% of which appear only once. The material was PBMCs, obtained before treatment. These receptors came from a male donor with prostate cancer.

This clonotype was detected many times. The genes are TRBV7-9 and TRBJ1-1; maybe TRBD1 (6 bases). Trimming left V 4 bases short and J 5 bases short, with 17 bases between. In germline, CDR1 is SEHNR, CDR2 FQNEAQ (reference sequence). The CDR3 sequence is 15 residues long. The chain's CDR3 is CASSSGGGRNTEAFF. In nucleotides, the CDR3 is TGTGCCAGCAGCTCCGGAGGGGGGAGGAATACTGAAGCTTTCTTT.

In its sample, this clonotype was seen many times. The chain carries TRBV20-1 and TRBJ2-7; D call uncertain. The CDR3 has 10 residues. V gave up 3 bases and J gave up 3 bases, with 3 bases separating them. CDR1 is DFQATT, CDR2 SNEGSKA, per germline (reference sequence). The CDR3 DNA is TGCAGTGCTAGCATCTACGAGCAGTACTTC. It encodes CSASIYEQYF.

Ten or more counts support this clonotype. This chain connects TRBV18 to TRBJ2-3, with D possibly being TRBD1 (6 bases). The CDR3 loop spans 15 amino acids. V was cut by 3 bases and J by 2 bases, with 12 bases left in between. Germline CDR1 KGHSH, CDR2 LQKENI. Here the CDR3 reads CASSPLGHPTDTQYF. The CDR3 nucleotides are TGTGCCAGCTCACCCCTGGGACACCCCACAGATACGCAGTATTTT.

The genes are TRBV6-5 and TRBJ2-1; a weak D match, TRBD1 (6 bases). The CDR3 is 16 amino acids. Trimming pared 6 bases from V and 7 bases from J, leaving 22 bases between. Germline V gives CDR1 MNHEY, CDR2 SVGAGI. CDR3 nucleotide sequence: TGTGCCAGCAGACCAGAGAAGACAGGTCTACTAAATGAGCAGTTCTTC. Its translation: CASRPEKTGLLNEQFF.

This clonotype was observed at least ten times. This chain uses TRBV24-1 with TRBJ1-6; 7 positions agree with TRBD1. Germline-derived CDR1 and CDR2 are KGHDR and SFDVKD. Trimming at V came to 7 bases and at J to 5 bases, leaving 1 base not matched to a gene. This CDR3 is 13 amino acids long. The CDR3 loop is CATRDRDNSPLHF. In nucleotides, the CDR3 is TGTGCCACCAGAGACAGGGATAATTCACCCCTCCACTTT.

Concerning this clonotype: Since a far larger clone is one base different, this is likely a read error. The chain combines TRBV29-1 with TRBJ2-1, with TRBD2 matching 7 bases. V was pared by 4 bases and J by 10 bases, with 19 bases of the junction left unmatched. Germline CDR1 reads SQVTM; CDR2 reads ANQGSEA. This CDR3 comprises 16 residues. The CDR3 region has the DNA TGCAGCGTTGGGGACGTGGGAGGGAAAAGCTCCTACGAGCAGTTCTTC. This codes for CSVGDVGGKSSYEQFF.

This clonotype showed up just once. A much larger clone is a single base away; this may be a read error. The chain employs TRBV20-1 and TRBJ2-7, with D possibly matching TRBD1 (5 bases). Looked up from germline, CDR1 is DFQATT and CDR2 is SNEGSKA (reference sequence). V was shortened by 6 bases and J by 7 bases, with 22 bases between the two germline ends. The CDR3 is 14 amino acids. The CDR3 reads CSARGGATYNEQYF. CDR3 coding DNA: TGCAGTGCCCGAGGTGGGGCTACCTACAATGAGCAGTACTTC.

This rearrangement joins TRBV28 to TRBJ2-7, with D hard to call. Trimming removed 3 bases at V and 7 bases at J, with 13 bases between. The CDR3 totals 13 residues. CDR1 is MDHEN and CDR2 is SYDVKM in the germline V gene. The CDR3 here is CASSFRAPPEQYF. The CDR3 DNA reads TGTGCCAGCAGTTTCCGGGCACCCCCGGAGCAGTACTTC.

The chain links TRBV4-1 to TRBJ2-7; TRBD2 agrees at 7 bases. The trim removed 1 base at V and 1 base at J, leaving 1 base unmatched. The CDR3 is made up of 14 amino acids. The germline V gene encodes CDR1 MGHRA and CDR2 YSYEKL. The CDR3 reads CASSQGGGSYEQYF. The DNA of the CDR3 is TGCGCCAGCAGCCAAGGGGGGGGGTCCTACGAGCAGTACTTC.

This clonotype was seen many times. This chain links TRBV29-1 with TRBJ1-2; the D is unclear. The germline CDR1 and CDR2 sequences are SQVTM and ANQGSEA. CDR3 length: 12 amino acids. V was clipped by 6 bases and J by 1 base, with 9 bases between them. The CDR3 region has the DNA TGCAGCGTGACCGACGATAACTATGGCTACACCTTC. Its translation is CSVTDDNYGYTF.

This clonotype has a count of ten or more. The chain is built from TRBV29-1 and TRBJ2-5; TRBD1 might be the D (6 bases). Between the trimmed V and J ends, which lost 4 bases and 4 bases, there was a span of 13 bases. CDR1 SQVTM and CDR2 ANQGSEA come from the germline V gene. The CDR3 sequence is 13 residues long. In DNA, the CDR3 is TGCAGCGTTGGGTCGCAGGGGAGAGAGACCCAGTACTTC. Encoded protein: CSVGSQGRETQYF.

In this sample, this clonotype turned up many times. This CDR3 is CASSQVVTGNQPQHF. CDR3 coding DNA: TGTGCCAGCAGCCAAGTTGTAACAGGGAATCAGCCCCAGCATTTT. The V call is TRBV4-2, the J call TRBJ1-5; tentative D call: TRBD1 (6 bases). Trimming took off 1 base at V and 4 bases at J, with 11 bases between the two ends. In germline, CDR1 is LGHNA, CDR2 YNFKEQ. The length of the CDR3 is 15 residues.

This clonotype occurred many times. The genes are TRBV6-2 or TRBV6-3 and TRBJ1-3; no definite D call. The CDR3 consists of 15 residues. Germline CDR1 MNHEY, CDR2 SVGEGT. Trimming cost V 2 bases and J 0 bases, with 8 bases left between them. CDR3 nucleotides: TGTGCCAGCAGTTACCACGCGGGCTCTGGAAACACCATATATTTT. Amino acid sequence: CASSYHAGSGNTIYF.

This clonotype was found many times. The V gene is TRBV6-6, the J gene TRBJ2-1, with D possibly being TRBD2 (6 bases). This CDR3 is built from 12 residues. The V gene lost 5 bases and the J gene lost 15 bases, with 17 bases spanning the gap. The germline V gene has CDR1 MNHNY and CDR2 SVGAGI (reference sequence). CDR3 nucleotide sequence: TGTGCCAGCAGTGACCTAGCGTCGGGTCTGTTCTTC. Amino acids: CASSDLASGLFF.

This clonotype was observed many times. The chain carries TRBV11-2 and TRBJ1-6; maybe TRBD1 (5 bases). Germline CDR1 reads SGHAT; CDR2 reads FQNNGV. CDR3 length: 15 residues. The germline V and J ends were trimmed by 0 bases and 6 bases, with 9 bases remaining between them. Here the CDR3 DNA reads TGTGCCAGCAGCTTAGAATCCGGGGGTAATTCACCCCTCCACTTT. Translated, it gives CASSLESGGNSPLHF. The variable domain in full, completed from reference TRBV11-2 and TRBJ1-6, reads EAGVAQSPRYKIIEKRQSVAFWCNPISGHATLYWYQQILGQGPKLLIQFQNNGVVDDSQLPKDRFSAERLKGVDSTLKIQPAKLEDSAVYLCASSLESGGNSPLHFGNGTRLTVT.

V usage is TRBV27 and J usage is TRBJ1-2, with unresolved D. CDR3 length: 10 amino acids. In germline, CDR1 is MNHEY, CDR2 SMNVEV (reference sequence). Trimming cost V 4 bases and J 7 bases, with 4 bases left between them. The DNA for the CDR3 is TGTGCCAGCAGTTCCACTGGCTACACCTTC. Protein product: CASSSTGYTF.

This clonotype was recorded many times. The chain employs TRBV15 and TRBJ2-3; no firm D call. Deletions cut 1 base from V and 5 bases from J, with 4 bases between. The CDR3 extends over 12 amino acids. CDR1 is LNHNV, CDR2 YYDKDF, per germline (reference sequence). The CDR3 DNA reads TGTGCCACCAGCAGAGGGGGAGATACGCAGTATTTT. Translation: CATSRGGDTQYF.

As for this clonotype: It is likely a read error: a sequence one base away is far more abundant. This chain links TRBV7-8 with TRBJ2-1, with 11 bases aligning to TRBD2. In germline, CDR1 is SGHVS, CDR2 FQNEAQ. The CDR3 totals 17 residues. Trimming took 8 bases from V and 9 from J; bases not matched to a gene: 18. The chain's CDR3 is CASSDLQATSGEVEQFF. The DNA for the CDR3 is TGTGCCAGCTCCGACCTCCAGGCGACTAGCGGGGAAGTTGAGCAGTTCTTC.

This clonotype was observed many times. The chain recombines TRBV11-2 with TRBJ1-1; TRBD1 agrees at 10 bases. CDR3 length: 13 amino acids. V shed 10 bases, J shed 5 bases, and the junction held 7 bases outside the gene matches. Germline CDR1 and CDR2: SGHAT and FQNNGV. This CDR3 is CATRQGAQTEAFF. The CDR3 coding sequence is TGTGCCACCCGACAGGGGGCGCAAACTGAAGCTTTCTTT.

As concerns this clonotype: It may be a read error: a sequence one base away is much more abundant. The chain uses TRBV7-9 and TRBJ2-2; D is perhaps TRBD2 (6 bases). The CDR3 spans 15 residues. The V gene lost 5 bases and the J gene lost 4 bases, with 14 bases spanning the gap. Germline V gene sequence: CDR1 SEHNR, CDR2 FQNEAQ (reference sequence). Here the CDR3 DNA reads TGTGCCAGCAGCGGTGGGGGGATAACCACCGGGGAGCTGTTTTTT. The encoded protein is CASSGGGITTGELFF.

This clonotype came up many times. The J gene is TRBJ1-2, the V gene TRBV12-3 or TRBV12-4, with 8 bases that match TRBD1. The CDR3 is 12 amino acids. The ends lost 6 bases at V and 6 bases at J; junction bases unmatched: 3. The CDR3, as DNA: TGTGCCAGCAGCCACAGGGGGGATGGCTACACCTTC. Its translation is CASSHRGDGYTF.